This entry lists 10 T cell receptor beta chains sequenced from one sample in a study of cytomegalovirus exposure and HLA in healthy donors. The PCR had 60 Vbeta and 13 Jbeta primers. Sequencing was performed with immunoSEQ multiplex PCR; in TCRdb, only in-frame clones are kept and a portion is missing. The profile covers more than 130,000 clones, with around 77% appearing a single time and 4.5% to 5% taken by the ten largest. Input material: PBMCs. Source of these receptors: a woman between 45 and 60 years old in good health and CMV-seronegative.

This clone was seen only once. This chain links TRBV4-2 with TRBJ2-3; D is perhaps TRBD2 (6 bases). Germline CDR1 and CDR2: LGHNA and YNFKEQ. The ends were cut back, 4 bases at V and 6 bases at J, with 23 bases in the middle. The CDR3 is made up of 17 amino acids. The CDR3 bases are TGTGCCAGCAGCCCCCATGGAGCCAGGGAGGTCGAGGATACGCAGTATTTT. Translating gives CASSPHGAREVEDTQYF.

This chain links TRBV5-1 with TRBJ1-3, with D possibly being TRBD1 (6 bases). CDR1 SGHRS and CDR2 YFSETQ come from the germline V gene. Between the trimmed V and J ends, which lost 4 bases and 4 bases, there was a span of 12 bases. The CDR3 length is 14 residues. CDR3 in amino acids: CASSPTQGGNTIYF. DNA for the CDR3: TGCGCCAGCAGCCCCACACAGGGAGGAAACACCATATATTTT.

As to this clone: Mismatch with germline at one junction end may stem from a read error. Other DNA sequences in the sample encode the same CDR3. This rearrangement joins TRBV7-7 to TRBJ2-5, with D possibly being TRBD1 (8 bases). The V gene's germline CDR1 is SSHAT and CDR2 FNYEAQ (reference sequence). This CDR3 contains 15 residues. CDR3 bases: TGTGCTAGCAGCTTAGGAGGACAGGGAGGGGAGACCCAGTACTTC. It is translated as CASSLGGQGGETQYF.

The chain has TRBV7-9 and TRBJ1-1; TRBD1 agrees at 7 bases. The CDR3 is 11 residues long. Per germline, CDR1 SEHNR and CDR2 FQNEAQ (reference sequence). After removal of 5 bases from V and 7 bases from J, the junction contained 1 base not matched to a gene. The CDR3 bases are TGTGCCAGCAGCCGGGACAGTGAAGCTTTCTTT. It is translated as CASSRDSEAFF.

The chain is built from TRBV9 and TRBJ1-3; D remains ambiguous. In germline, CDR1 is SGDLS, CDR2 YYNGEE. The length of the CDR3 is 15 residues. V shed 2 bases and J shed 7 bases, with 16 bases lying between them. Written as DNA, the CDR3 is TGTGCCAGCAGCGTCGAGGGTCTCTGGCGGAACACCATATATTTT. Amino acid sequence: CASSVEGLWRNTIYF.

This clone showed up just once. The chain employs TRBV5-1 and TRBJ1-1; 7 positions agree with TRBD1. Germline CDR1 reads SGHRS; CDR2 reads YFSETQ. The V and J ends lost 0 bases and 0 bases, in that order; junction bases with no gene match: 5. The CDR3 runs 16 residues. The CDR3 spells CASSLGTGPLNTEAFF. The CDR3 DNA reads TGCGCCAGCAGCTTGGGGACAGGACCCCTGAACACTGAAGCTTTCTTT.

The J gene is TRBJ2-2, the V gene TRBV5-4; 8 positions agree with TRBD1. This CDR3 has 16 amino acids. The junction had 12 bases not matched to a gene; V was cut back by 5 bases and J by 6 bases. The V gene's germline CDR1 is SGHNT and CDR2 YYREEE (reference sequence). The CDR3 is CASRNHIGQGAGELFF. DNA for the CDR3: TGTGCCAGCAGAAATCATATAGGACAGGGCGCCGGGGAGCTGTTTTTT.

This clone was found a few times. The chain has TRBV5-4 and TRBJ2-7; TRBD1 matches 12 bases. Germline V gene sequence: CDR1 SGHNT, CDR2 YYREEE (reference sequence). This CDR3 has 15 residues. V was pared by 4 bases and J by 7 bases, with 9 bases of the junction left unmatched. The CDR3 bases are TGTGCCAGCAGCCTGGGGACAGGGGGCCGGAGGGAGCAGTACTTC. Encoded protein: CASSLGTGGRREQYF.

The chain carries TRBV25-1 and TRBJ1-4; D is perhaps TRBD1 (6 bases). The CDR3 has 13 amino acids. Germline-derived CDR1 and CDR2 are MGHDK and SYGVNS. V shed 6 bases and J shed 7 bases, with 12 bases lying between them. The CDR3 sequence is CASRGAGVEKLFF. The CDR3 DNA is TGTGCCAGCAGGGGGGCAGGTGTTGAAAAACTGTTTTTT.

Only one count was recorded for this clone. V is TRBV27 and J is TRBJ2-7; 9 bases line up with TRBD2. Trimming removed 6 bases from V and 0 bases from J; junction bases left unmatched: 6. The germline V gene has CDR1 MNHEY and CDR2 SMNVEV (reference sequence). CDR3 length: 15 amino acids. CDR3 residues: CASSVAGGSSYEQYF. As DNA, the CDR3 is TGTGCCAGCAGCGTCGCGGGGGGGAGCTCCTACGAGCAGTACTTC.